These 27 T cell receptor beta chains originate from one sample sequenced in a study of cytomegalovirus exposure and HLA in healthy donors. The PCR employed 60 Vbeta primers together with 13 Jbeta primers. TCRdb's copy holds only in-frame clones and misses some; the assay was immunoSEQ multiplex PCR. The table has about 110,000 clones, roughly 82% seen once. Sequenced sample: PBMCs. The source of these receptors is a man in his thirties or forties in good health and CMV-seropositive.

V gene TRBV5-1 combines with J gene TRBJ2-3; 10 bases are a match to TRBD2. The germline V gene has CDR1 SGHRS and CDR2 YFSETQ. This CDR3 is 16 amino acids long. Trimming cost V 4 bases and J 1 base; bases outside gene matches: 6. The CDR3 nucleotides are TGCGCCAGCAGCGGGACTAGCGCGGCTGGCACAGATACGCAGTATTTT. Translation: CASSGTSAAGTDTQYF. The full variable domain, in which reference TRBV5-1 and TRBJ2-3 provide the parts outside the CDR3, is KAGVTQTPRYLIKTRGQQVTLSCSPISGHRSVSWYQQTPGQGLQFLFEYFSETQRNKGNFPGRFSGRQFSNSRSEMNVSTLELGDSALYLCASSGTSAAGTDTQYFGPGTRLTVL.

The V gene is TRBV6-5, the J gene TRBJ2-7, with 7 nucleotides matching TRBD1. CDR1 is MNHEY and CDR2 is SVGAGI in the germline V gene. This CDR3 spans 14 amino acids. V lost 10 bases to trimming and J lost 6 bases; unmatched junction nucleotides: 15. CDR3 residues: CATAKQGSYCEQYF. The CDR3 DNA follows: TGTGCCACGGCCAAACAGGGGTCCTACTGCGAGCAGTACTTC.

The chain has TRBV7-9 and TRBJ2-2, with 7 bases matching TRBD1. CDR3 length: 16 residues. Trimming removed 5 bases from V and 5 bases from J; junction bases left unmatched: 11. Looked up from germline, CDR1 is SEHNR and CDR2 is FQNEAQ (reference sequence). Here the CDR3 DNA reads TGTGCCAGCAGCCCTCCCAGGGGGTCACCGACCGGGGAGCTGTTTTTT. This encodes CASSPPRGSPTGELFF.

The gene calls are TRBV10-2 and TRBJ2-2; no reliable D call. The germline gives CDR1 WSHSY, CDR2 SAAADI. V lost 2 bases and J 4 bases, leaving 5 bases between the germline ends. This CDR3 comprises 13 residues. In DNA, the CDR3 is TGCGCCAGCAGTGAGAAGCCCACCGGGGAGCTGTTTTTT. It codes for CASSEKPTGELFF.

The V call is TRBV5-6, the J call TRBJ1-2; no definite D call. Germline CDR1 SGHDT, CDR2 YYEEEE. The CDR3 contains 12 residues. The V end lost 4 bases, the J end lost 8 bases, and 12 bases lay between the germline ends. As DNA, the CDR3 is TGTGCCAGCAGCCTCGGGGATTTGGGCTACACCTTC. Protein: CASSLGDLGYTF.

The gene calls are TRBV28 and TRBJ2-3, with TRBD1 as a possible D gene (5 bases). This CDR3 spans 13 amino acids. V was shortened by 4 bases and J by 7 bases, with 12 bases between the two germline ends. The germline V gene has CDR1 MDHEN and CDR2 SYDVKM. CDR3 in DNA: TGTGCCAGCAGTTGGGGCTTGGAGAATACGCAGTATTTT. It specifies CASSWGLENTQYF.

V and J are TRBV4-2 and TRBJ2-5; no clear D. V was clipped by 0 bases and J by 2 bases, with 7 bases between them. The CDR3 has 14 residues. Germline CDR1 is LGHNA and CDR2 is YNFKEQ. The CDR3 spells CASSQDILQETQYF. CDR3 nucleotides: TGTGCCAGCAGCCAAGATATCTTACAAGAGACCCAGTACTTC.

The chain recombines TRBV10-3 with TRBJ2-7, with D maybe TRBD1 (5 bases). V was pared by 2 bases and J by 2 bases, with 10 bases between. The germline CDR1 and CDR2 sequences are ENHRY and SYGVKD. CDR3 length equals 14 residues. The CDR3 DNA follows: TGTGCCATCAGTGAGATCACAGGTACCTACGAGCAGTACTTC. Its translation: CAISEITGTYEQYF.

DNA of the CDR3: TGCGCCAGCAGTCAATCGAGGCAGGGAAATCAGCCCCAGCATTTT. Translated, it gives CASSQSRQGNQPQHF. The genes are TRBV23-1 and TRBJ1-5; tentatively, D is TRBD1 (5 bases). TRBV23-1 counts as an open reading frame of uncertain function. The CDR3 is made up of 15 amino acids. V was pared by 0 bases and J by 4 bases, with 10 bases between.

The rearrangement links TRBV10-2 to TRBJ1-4, with 9 bases that match TRBD1. CDR1 and CDR2 from the germline V gene are WSHSY and SAAADI. V lost 2 bases and J lost 8; bases outside the gene matches: 9. CDR3 size: 16 residues. CDR3: CASSEMTGGDGEKLFF. The CDR3, as DNA: TGCGCCAGCAGTGAGATGACAGGGGGTGATGGAGAAAAACTGTTTTTT.

The rearrangement joins TRBV6-1 to TRBJ2-5; a possible D gene is TRBD1 (5 bases). The CDR3 length is 17 residues. Deletions cut 4 bases from V and 5 bases from J, with 23 bases between. The germline CDR1 and CDR2 sequences are MNHNS and SASEGT. The CDR3 reads CASSAQPGSFLRETQYF. In DNA form, the CDR3 reads TGTGCCAGCAGTGCCCAACCAGGGTCTTTTTTACGGGAGACCCAGTACTTC.

This chain links TRBV5-1 with TRBJ2-5; maybe TRBD1 (5 bases). From germline, CDR1 is SGHRS and CDR2 YFSETQ. Trimming took 4 bases from V and 0 from J, leaving 10 bases between them. The CDR3 loop spans 14 amino acids. CDR3 loop: CASSPRTNQETQYF. CDR3 coding DNA: TGCGCCAGCAGCCCCAGGACAAACCAAGAGACCCAGTACTTC.

This clone was found once. The V gene is TRBV10-2, the J gene TRBJ2-1; 8 bases are shared with TRBD1. Germline lookup yields CDR1 WSHSY and CDR2 SAAADI. The J segment lost 11 bases and the V segment lost 7 bases, leaving 7 bases of the junction unmatched. The CDR3 has 12 residues. The CDR3: CASTETGVKQFF. CDR3 DNA sequence: TGCGCCAGCACCGAGACAGGGGTTAAGCAGTTCTTC.

The rearrangement links TRBV4-1 to TRBJ2-3; unclear D gene. V lost 0 bases and J lost 1, with 8 bases in between. This CDR3 is built from 15 residues. Germline CDR1 is MGHRA and CDR2 is YSYEKL. The CDR3 reads CASSQDGLGTDTQYF. The CDR3 region has the DNA TGCGCCAGCAGCCAAGACGGTTTGGGCACAGATACGCAGTATTTT.

The rearrangement links TRBV7-8 to TRBJ2-1, with D perhaps matching TRBD1 (7 bases). The CDR3 spans 17 residues. Germline assignment: CDR1 SGHVS and CDR2 FQNEAQ. The V end was cut by 7 bases, the J end by 3 bases, with 22 bases between. The CDR3 region is CASTRRARSGGYNEQFF. For the CDR3, the DNA is TGTGCCAGCACCAGGAGGGCACGATCAGGGGGCTACAATGAGCAGTTCTTC.

The V and J genes are TRBV5-6 and TRBJ2-3; D is uncertain. This CDR3 region has 12 residues. V dropped 4 bases and J dropped 2 bases, with 5 bases sitting between them. Per germline, CDR1 SGHDT and CDR2 YYEEEE. The CDR3 DNA reads as TGTGCCAGCAGCCCTTTCACAGATACGCAGTATTTT. Its translation: CASSPFTDTQYF.

This chain uses TRBV2 with TRBJ1-1; D gene uncertain. Germline loops: CDR1 SNHLY, CDR2 FYNNEI. The CDR3 contains 10 residues. Between the trimmed V and J ends, which lost 6 bases and 4 bases, there was a span of 3 bases. The CDR3 sequence: CASSITEAFF. Here the CDR3 DNA reads TGTGCCAGCAGCATCACTGAAGCTTTCTTT.

The chain carries TRBV19 and TRBJ1-3, with D uncertain. Germline V CDR1 and CDR2: LNHDA, SQIVND (reference sequence). With 7 bases removed from V and 0 bases from J, the gap between germline ends came to 13 bases. The CDR3 contains 15 residues. CDR3: CASNPGEISGNTIYF. The DNA of the CDR3 is TGTGCCAGTAACCCCGGGGAGATCTCTGGAAACACCATATATTTT.

This chain connects TRBV5-1 to TRBJ1-2, with D possibly being TRBD1 (6 bases). Germline V gene lookup returns CDR1 SGHRS and CDR2 YFSETQ. With 4 bases removed from V and 2 bases from J, the gap between germline ends came to 9 bases. This CDR3 contains 13 residues. CDR3 in amino acids: CASSTGQNYGYTF. The CDR3 DNA reads TGCGCCAGCAGCACCGGACAGAACTATGGCTACACCTTC.

The chain couples TRBV29-1 to TRBJ1-2; tentative D call: TRBD1 (5 bases). The CDR3 consists of 13 residues. Trimming removed 4 bases from V and 5 bases from J, with 14 bases in between. Germline V lookup: CDR1 SQVTM, CDR2 ANQGSEA. CDR3 nucleotide sequence: TGCAGCGTTGCTACAGGCCCAACTTATGGCTACACCTTC. Translation gives CSVATGPTYGYTF.

The chain is built from TRBV30 and TRBJ2-2; D remains unclear. The V end was cut by 4 bases, the J end by 0 bases, with 6 bases between. Germline V gene lookup returns CDR1 GTSNPN and CDR2 SVGIG (reference sequence). This CDR3 has 13 residues. The CDR3 sequence is CAWNRANTGELFF. As DNA, the CDR3 is TGTGCCTGGAACCGCGCGAACACCGGGGAGCTGTTTTTT. Full variable domain (rest looked up from reference TRBV30 and TRBJ2-2): SQTIHQWPATLVQPVGSPLSLECTVEGTSNPNLYWYRQAAGRGLQLLFYSVGIGQISSEVPQNLSASRPQDRQFILSSKKLLLSDSGFYLCAWNRANTGELFFGEGSRLTVL.

V and J are TRBV2 and TRBJ1-4, with D possibly matching TRBD1 (5 bases). V lost 8 bases, J lost 8 bases, and 18 bases lay in between. The length of the CDR3 is 14 residues. Germline CDR1 and CDR2: SNHLY and FYNNEI. The CDR3 protein is CASGAGRSIEKLFF. The CDR3 nucleotides read TGTGCCAGCGGGGCAGGCAGGTCTATAGAAAAACTGTTTTTT.

This clone has only a few counts. The genes are TRBV6-5 and TRBJ2-5; 7 nucleotides agree with TRBD1. Trimming at V came to 5 bases and at J to 1 base, leaving 7 bases not matched to a gene. Germline CDR1 reads MNHEY; CDR2 reads SVGAGI. The CDR3 sequence is 15 residues long. CDR3 nucleotide sequence: TGTGCCAGCAGTAAGCTGACAGGGAGCCAAGAGACCCAGTACTTC. Protein sequence: CASSKLTGSQETQYF.

The rearrangement uses TRBV10-1 and TRBJ1-2; D may be TRBD1 (5 bases). Germline V gene sequence: CDR1 WNHNN, CDR2 SYGVQD (reference sequence). The V and J ends lost 8 bases and 8 bases respectively, with 18 bases between them. CDR3 size: 13 residues. The CDR3 sequence: CASGDGTPYGYTF. In DNA form, the CDR3 reads TGCGCCAGCGGAGACGGGACTCCTTACGGCTACACCTTC.

This clone has just one count. This sequence joins TRBV6-5 and TRBJ2-7; 7 bases match TRBD2. The CDR3 has 15 amino acids. The germline gives CDR1 MNHEY, CDR2 SVGAGI. The trim removed 6 bases at V and 3 bases at J, leaving 11 bases unmatched. In nucleotides, the CDR3 is TGTGCCAGCAGCTATACTCTGGGGGGGAACTACGAGCAGTACTTC. It codes for CASSYTLGGNYEQYF.

The chain couples TRBV18 to TRBJ2-2; 15 bases fit TRBD2. There are 19 residues in the CDR3. Trimming removed 4 bases from V and 4 bases from J; junction bases left unmatched: 10. Germline loops: CDR1 KGHSH, CDR2 LQKENI. CDR3 nucleotides: TGTGCCAGCTCACGACGGACTAGCGGGGGGGCTGGTGGCACCGGGGAGCTGTTTTTT. Its protein is CASSRRTSGGAGGTGELFF. The whole variable domain, remainder taken from reference TRBV18 and TRBJ2-2, is NAGVMQNPRHLVRRRGQEARLRCSPMKGHSHVYWYRQLPEEGLKFMVYLQKENIIDESGMPKERFSAEFPKEGPSILRIQQVVRGDSAAYFCASSRRTSGGAGGTGELFFGEGSRLTVL.

The rearrangement uses TRBV6-5 and TRBJ1-3; no clear D. The V end was cut by 7 bases, the J end by 0 bases, with 10 bases between. The CDR3 is 14 residues long. Germline V gene lookup returns CDR1 MNHEY and CDR2 SVGAGI. This chain's CDR3 is CASTSILSGNTIYF. In DNA form, the CDR3 reads TGTGCCAGCACGAGCATTCTCTCTGGAAACACCATATATTTT.